The clone carrying this T cell receptor (beta chain) was recorded a few times. Its antigen is undetermined. These data belong to a study of cytomegalovirus exposure and HLA in healthy donors. At the level of the study: Across some 400 genotyped donors, about 80% landed in the Caucasian-associated ancestry cluster.

PCR primers comprised 60 Vbeta and 13 Jbeta primers. The method was immunoSEQ multiplex PCR; TCRdb's version includes in-frame clones alone and lacks a portion of them. There are 170,000 or so clones in the sample; 80% to 90% occur only once, and almost 2% lies in the top ten. Study-level findings and limits: Evidence from a later analysis indicated that most CMV-associated TCR beta chains looked HLA-restricted. Most sequenced TCRs were rare (though some public TCRs occurred in many donors).

The sequence came from a woman younger than 35 in good health and CMV-seronegative. Sequencing was carried out using PBMCs.

This CDR3 reads CASSLGQFGQEAFF. In DNA, the CDR3 is TGCGCCAGCAGCCTCGGACAGTTCGGCCAAGAAGCTTTCTTT. This chain joins TRBV4-1 and TRBJ1-1, with D maybe TRBD1 (6 bases). Per the germline V gene, CDR1 is MGHRA and CDR2 is YSYEKL. The CDR3 has 14 residues. Trimming left V 4 bases short and J 8 bases short, with 17 bases between.